This T cell receptor (beta chain) was found in a study of blood T cell repertoires in COVID-19. Libraries were prepared by immunoSEQ multiplex PCR; TCRdb keeps only in-frame clonotypes and omits some of them. The sample lists over 450,000 clones; 89% were seen once. Trimming left V 2 bases short and J 6 bases short, with 11 bases between. This CDR3 comprises 13 residues. Seattle-derived patients entered the study during active infection and were followed longitudinally. The clonotype was recovered from a man younger than 35 with COVID-19, enrolled during active disease. The chain links TRBV12-3 or TRBV12-4 to TRBJ2-7; TRBD2 might be the D (5 bases). Sequencing was done on a sample of peripheral blood. This chain's CDR3 is CASSLFGGGEQYF. The CDR3 DNA is TGTGCCAGCAGTTTATTTGGAGGCGGCGAGCAGTACTTC.